This T cell receptor beta chain was recovered during a study of blood T cells in healthy people across ages. The CDR3 runs 13 residues. CDR1 is PRHDT, CDR2 FYEKMQ, per germline (reference sequence). Trimming removed 4 bases from V and 2 bases from J, with 8 bases in between. A sample-barcoded 5' primer and a J-beta primer mix were used in a second PCR of about 7 to 12 cycles. With 12 random nucleotides, a template-switch adaptor tagged each individual cDNA molecule. TCRdb redid the calling of the 5' RACE reads with MiXCR, one entry per CDR3 protein. The profile covers 800,000 or so distinct CDR3 sequences, with 60% to 80% appearing a single time and approximately 30% taken by the ten largest. Caucasian individuals from Russia who were healthy and aged about 6 to 95 acted as donors.

Sequencing used blood. The chain employs TRBV13 and TRBJ2-5; D unresolved. This TCR derives from a man aged 25 to 40 in good health. Here the CDR3 DNA reads TGTGCCAGCAGCTCGACCCGGCAAGAGACCCAGTACTTC. It translates to CASSSTRQETQYF. The full variable domain, its missing parts supplied by reference TRBV13 and TRBJ2-5, is AAGVIQSPRHLIKEKRETATLKCYPIPRHDTVYWYQQGPGQDPQFLISFYEKMQSDKGSIPDRFSAQQFSDYHSELNMSSLELGDSALYFCASSSTRQETQYFGPGTRLLVL.